This T cell receptor (beta chain) was observed in a study of tumor and adjacent non-tumor tissue in lung cancer. The CDR3 is made up of 20 amino acids. Germline CDR1 SGHNT, CDR2 YYREEE (reference sequence). The V and J ends lost 0 bases and 5 bases, in that order; junction bases with no gene match: 14. This sample's RNA came from whole unsorted tissue. Note on this clonotype: Since the CDR3 does not end with the conserved phenylalanine or tryptophan, this likely comes from a read error.

TCRbeta libraries were built with three rounds of nested PCR, modified from ARM-PCR. MiXCR was run by TCRdb on the multiplex PCR reads, yielding one entry per CDR3 protein. The sample records 120,000 to 150,000 distinct CDR3 sequences, around 66% being singletons. The origin of this receptor is a man aged 55 to 70 with small cell lung cancer. Material: lung tumor tissue. The rearrangement uses TRBV5-4 and TRBJ2-1, with 13 bases lining up with TRBD2. CDR3 sequence reads: CASSLVSTSGRALTNNEQFL. CDR3 DNA sequence: TGTGCCAGCAGCTTGGTATCCACTAGCGGGAGGGCCCTAACTAACAATGAGCAGTTCCTC.